These 14 T cell receptor beta chains were sequenced from one sample in a study of shared clonotypes between healthy human individuals. Generated by immunoSEQ multiplex PCR, the TCRdb table keeps only in-frame clones and is missing some. The table has more than 1 million clones, around 82% seen once. The sequencing sample was made of memory CD4+ T cells from PBMCs. Subset defined: CD45RA-negative fraction. The receptor set was obtained from a man between 18 and 35 years old in good health. Some clones in this sample may be carry-over from other donors' samples.

This clone was found a few times. The genes are TRBV9 and TRBJ1-1; no clear D. The CDR3 runs 14 residues. Between the trimmed V and J ends, which lost 0 bases and 6 bases, there was a span of 12 bases. CDR1 and CDR2 (germline): SGDLS, YYNGEE. CDR3 region: CASSVESRLSEAFF. The CDR3 bases are TGTGCCAGCAGCGTAGAATCCCGTCTCTCTGAAGCTTTCTTT.

This chain connects TRBV5-1 to TRBJ2-1; 13 positions agree with TRBD2. Trimming removed 3 bases from V and 3 bases from J; junction bases left unmatched: 3. CDR3 length: 16 residues. The germline CDR1 and CDR2 sequences are SGHRS and YFSETQ. Here the CDR3 reads CASSSTSGRFYNEQFF. CDR3 DNA: TGCGCCAGCAGCTCGACTAGCGGGAGGTTCTACAATGAGCAGTTCTTC.

The rearrangement joins TRBV20-1 to TRBJ1-1; D not certain. Germline lookup yields CDR1 DFQATT and CDR2 SNEGSKA (reference sequence). The CDR3 totals 11 residues. V was pared by 3 bases and J by 2 bases, with 4 bases between. The CDR3 DNA follows: TGCAGTGCTAGTGATAACACTGAAGCTTTCTTT. Its translation: CSASDNTEAFF.

This rearrangement joins TRBV18 to TRBJ1-1; D not certain. V dropped 2 bases and J dropped 3 bases, with 7 bases sitting between them. Germline values: CDR1 KGHSH, CDR2 LQKENI. The CDR3 is 13 amino acids. The CDR3 nucleotides read TGTGCCAGCTCACCAGGGATGGACACTGAAGCTTTCTTT. As protein: CASSPGMDTEAFF.

J is TRBJ2-1 and V is TRBV11-2; perhaps TRBD2 as D (5 bases). Germline V gene sequence: CDR1 SGHAT, CDR2 FQNNGV. Trimming removed 3 bases from V and 0 bases from J, with 12 bases in between. The CDR3 covers 16 residues. CDR3 region: CASSFLSGSSYNEQFF. In DNA, the CDR3 is TGTGCCAGCAGCTTCCTCTCGGGAAGCTCCTACAATGAGCAGTTCTTC.

The rearrangement uses TRBV11-2 and TRBJ2-7; D possibly matches TRBD1 or TRBD2 (5 bases each). This CDR3 is built from 16 residues. Germline-derived CDR1 and CDR2 are SGHAT and FQNNGV. Trimming shortened V by 6 bases and J by 0 bases, and 18 bases separated the two germline ends. This chain's CDR3 is CASRSVRGSHSYEQYF. The CDR3, as DNA: TGTGCCAGCAGGTCAGTCCGGGGCAGCCACTCCTACGAGCAGTACTTC.

This clone was seen a few times. This rearrangement joins TRBV7-2 to TRBJ2-7; 9 positions agree with TRBD2. The CDR3 has 14 amino acids. V dropped 7 bases and J dropped 7; count of bases not matched to a gene: 11. Germline V CDR1 and CDR2: SGHTA, FQGNSA. CDR3 sequence: CASNVQRGAGEQYF. CDR3 nucleotides: TGTGCCAGCAACGTTCAGCGGGGGGCCGGAGAGCAGTACTTC.

This clone was picked up one time. The chain is built from TRBV6-5 and TRBJ1-2; no reliable D call. Per germline, CDR1 MNHEY and CDR2 SVGAGI. The V end lost 6 bases, the J end lost 1 base, and 12 bases lay between the germline ends. The CDR3 is 14 residues long. This CDR3 reads CASRIAPDNYGYTF. CDR3 bases: TGTGCCAGCAGGATCGCCCCCGATAACTATGGCTACACCTTC.

This chain joins TRBV11-2 and TRBJ2-7, with TRBD2 matching 12 bases. J gave up 7 bases and V 6 bases, and 7 bases lay outside the gene matches. In germline, CDR1 is SGHAT, CDR2 FQNNGV. The CDR3 totals 14 residues. The DNA of the CDR3 is TGTGCCAGCAGTATTACTAGCGGGAGGCGAGAGCAGTACTTC. The encoded protein is CASSITSGRREQYF. The full variable domain, in which reference TRBV11-2 and TRBJ2-7 provide the parts outside the CDR3, is EAGVAQSPRYKIIEKRQSVAFWCNPISGHATLYWYQQILGQGPKLLIQFQNNGVVDDSQLPKDRFSAERLKGVDSTLKIQPAKLEDSAVYLCASSITSGRREQYFGPGTRLTVT.

This chain links TRBV5-1 with TRBJ2-3, with 10 bases aligning to TRBD2. This CDR3 contains 16 residues. Per germline, CDR1 SGHRS and CDR2 YFSETQ. The trim removed 2 bases at V and 5 bases at J, leaving 8 bases unmatched. In nucleotides, the CDR3 is TGCGCCAGCAGCTTCACTCCAGCGGGAGGGGTAGATACGCAGTATTTT. The encoded protein is CASSFTPAGGVDTQYF.

Many counts were recorded for this clone. The chain has TRBV5-4 and TRBJ2-3; 10 positions match TRBD2. V was clipped by 4 bases and J by 2 bases; unmatched bases: 13. The germline gives CDR1 SGHNT, CDR2 YYREEE (reference sequence). The CDR3 loop spans 18 amino acids. The CDR3 protein is CASSAGLAGAGLTDTQYF. In DNA form, the CDR3 reads TGTGCCAGCAGCGCGGGGCTAGCGGGGGCCGGGCTCACAGATACGCAGTATTTT.

This clone was counted a single time. The chain is built from TRBV29-1 and TRBJ2-5; D may correspond to TRBD1 or TRBD2 (5 bases each). V was cut by 3 bases and J by 5 bases, with 13 bases left in between. There are 13 residues in the CDR3. CDR1 is SQVTM and CDR2 is ANQGSEA in the germline V gene. The CDR3 DNA reads as TGCAGCGTTGAGGCAGGGCGGAGGGAGACCCAGTACTTC. Its translation: CSVEAGRRETQYF.

The V call is TRBV7-2, the J call TRBJ1-5; no definite D call. The germline V and J ends were trimmed by 4 bases and 3 bases, with 7 bases remaining between them. This CDR3 has 13 amino acids. CDR1 and CDR2 (germline): SGHTA, FQGNSA. CDR3 DNA: TGTGCCAGCAGCTCCGGACCCAATCAGCCCCAGCATTTT. This translates into CASSSGPNQPQHF.

The rearrangement links TRBV19 to TRBJ1-1; no clear D. Germline CDR1 and CDR2: LNHDA and SQIVND (reference sequence). Trimming removed 3 bases from V and 7 bases from J, with 12 bases in between. This CDR3 spans 13 amino acids. As DNA, the CDR3 is TGTGCCAGTAGTATGGTGGCAGACCTTGAAGCTTTCTTT. This codes for CASSMVADLEAFF.